This T cell receptor (beta chain) was documented in a study of beta chain features in type 1 diabetes. Trimming cost V 10 bases and J 5 bases; bases outside gene matches: 8. The CDR3 is made up of 13 amino acids. Per the germline V gene, CDR1 is ENHRY and CDR2 is SYGVKD. Regarding the study as a whole: For TCRB rearrangement, an influence of HLA type remained unresolved here. Type 1 diabetes patients had VDJ junctions that carried fewer insertions and more deletions.

Since all of the isolated RNA was reverse transcribed, expressed TCRB transcripts were what got sequenced. Only in-frame clones appear in the TCRdb table, and some are missing; sequencing was by immunoSEQ multiplex PCR. The profile covers 250,000 to 350,000 clones, with roughly 15% appearing a single time and roughly 6.7% taken by the ten largest. Sorting produced populations that all topped 98% purity. In regard to this clone: The antigen is not known.

The clonotype originates from a man aged 30 to 39 in good health. The gene calls are TRBV10-3 and TRBJ2-1; 7 nucleotides align to TRBD2. The sample comprised central memory CD4+ T cells from blood. The CDR3 reads CASAGVWNNEQFF. The CDR3 coding sequence is TGTGCCAGCGCGGGAGTTTGGAACAATGAGCAGTTCTTC.